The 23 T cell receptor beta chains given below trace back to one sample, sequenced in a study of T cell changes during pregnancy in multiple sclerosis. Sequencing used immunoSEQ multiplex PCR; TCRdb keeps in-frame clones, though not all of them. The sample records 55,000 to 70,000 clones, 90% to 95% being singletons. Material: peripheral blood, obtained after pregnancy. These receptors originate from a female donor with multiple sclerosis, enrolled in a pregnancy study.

The CDR3 protein is CAWSVGGGRREQYF. DNA of the CDR3: TGTGCCTGGAGTGTAGGCGGGGGCCGGAGAGAGCAGTACTTC. The chain carries TRBV30 and TRBJ2-7, with TRBD2 as a possible D gene (7 bases). The V gene's germline CDR1 is GTSNPN and CDR2 SVGIG (reference sequence). The CDR3 runs 14 residues. Trimming removed 0 bases from V and 7 bases from J, with 16 bases in between.

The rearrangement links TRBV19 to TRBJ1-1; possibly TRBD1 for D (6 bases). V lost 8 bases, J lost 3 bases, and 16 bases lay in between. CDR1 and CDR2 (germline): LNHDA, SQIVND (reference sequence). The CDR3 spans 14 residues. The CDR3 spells CASGRGTLYTEAFF. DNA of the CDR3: TGTGCCAGTGGTAGGGGGACACTTTACACTGAAGCTTTCTTT.

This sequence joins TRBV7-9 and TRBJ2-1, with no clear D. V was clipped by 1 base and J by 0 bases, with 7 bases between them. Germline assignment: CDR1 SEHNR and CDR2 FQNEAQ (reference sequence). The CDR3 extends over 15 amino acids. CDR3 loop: CASSLGKSSYNEQFF. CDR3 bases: TGTGCCAGCAGCTTAGGTAAGAGCTCCTACAATGAGCAGTTCTTC.

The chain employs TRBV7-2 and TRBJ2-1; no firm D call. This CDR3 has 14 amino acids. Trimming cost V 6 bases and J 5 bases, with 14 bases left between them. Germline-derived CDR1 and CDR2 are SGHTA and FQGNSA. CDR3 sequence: CASRSYYDDNEQFF. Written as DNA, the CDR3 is TGTGCCAGCAGGTCCTACTATGACGACAATGAGCAGTTCTTC. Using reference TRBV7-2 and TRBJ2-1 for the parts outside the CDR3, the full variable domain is GAGVSQSPSNKVTEKGKDVELRCDPISGHTALYWYRQSLGQGLEFLIYFQGNSAPDKSGLPSDRFSAERTGGSVSTLTIQRTQQEDSAVYLCASRSYYDDNEQFFGPGTRLTVL.

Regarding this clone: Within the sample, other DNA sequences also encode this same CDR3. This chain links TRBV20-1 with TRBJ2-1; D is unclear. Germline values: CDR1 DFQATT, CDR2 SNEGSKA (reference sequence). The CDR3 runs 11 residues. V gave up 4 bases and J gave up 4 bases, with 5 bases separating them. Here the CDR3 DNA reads TGCAGTGCTACCAATTACAATGAGCAGTTCTTC. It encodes CSATNYNEQFF.

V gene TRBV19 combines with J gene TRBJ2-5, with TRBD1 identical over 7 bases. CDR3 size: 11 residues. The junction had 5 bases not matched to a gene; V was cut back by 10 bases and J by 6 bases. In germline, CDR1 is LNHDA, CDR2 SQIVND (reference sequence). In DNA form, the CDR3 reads TGTGCCACACAGGGGAGAAAGACCCAGTACTTC. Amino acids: CATQGRKTQYF.

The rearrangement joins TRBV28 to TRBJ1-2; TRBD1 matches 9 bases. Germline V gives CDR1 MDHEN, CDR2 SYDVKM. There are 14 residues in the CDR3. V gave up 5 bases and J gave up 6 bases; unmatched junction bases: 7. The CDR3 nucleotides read TGTGCCAGCAGTGGAAAACAGGGGGCCCATGGCTACACCTTC. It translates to CASSGKQGAHGYTF.

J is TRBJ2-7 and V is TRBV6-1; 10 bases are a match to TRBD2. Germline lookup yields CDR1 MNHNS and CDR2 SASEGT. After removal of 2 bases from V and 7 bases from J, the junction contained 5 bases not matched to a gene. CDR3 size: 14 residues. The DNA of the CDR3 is TGTGCCAGCAGTGAACTAGCGGGAGCAGATGAGCAGTACTTC. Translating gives CASSELAGADEQYF.

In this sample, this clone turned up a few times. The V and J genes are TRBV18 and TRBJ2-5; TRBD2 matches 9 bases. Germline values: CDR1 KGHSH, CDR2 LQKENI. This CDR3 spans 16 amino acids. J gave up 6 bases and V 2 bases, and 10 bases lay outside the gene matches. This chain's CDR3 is CASSPDSGSFPKTQYF. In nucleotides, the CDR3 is TGTGCCAGCTCACCAGATAGCGGGAGCTTTCCAAAGACCCAGTACTTC. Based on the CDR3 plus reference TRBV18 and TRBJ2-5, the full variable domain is NAGVMQNPRHLVRRRGQEARLRCSPMKGHSHVYWYRQLPEEGLKFMVYLQKENIIDESGMPKERFSAEFPKEGPSILRIQQVVRGDSAAYFCASSPDSGSFPKTQYFGPGTRLLVL.

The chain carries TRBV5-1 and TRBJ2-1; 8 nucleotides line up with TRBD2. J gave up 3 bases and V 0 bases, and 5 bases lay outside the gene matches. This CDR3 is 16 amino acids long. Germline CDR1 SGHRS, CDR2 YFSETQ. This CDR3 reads CASSLVAGGNYNEQFF. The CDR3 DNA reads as TGCGCCAGCAGCTTGGTGGCGGGAGGAAACTACAATGAGCAGTTCTTC.

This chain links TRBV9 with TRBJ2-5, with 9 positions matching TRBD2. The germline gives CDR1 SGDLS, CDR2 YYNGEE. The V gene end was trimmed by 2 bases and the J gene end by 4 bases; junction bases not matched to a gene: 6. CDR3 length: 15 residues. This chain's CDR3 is CASSVDSGSGETQYF. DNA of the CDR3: TGTGCCAGCAGCGTTGATAGCGGGAGTGGAGAGACCCAGTACTTC.

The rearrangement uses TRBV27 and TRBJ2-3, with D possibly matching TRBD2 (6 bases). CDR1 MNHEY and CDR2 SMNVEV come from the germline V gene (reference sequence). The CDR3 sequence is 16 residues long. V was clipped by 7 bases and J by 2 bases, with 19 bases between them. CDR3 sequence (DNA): TGTGCCAGCACCCTGGGGGGAGACCTAGACACAGATACGCAGTATTTT. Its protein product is CASTLGGDLDTDTQYF.

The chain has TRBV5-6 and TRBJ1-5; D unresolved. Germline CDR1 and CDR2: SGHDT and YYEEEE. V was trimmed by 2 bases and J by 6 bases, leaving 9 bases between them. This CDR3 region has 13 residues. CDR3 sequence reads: CASSFSLFQPQHF. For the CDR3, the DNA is TGTGCCAGCAGCTTTTCCCTATTTCAGCCCCAGCATTTT.

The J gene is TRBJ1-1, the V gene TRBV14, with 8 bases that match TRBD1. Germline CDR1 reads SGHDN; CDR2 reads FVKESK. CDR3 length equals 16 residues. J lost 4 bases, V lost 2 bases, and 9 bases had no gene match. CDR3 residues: CASSQLPGGAGTEAFF. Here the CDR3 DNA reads TGTGCCAGCAGCCAATTGCCAGGGGGCGCGGGCACTGAAGCTTTCTTT.

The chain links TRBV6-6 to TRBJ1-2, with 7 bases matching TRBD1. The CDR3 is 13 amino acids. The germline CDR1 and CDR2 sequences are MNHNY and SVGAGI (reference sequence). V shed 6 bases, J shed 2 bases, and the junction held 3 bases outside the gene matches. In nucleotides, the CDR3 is TGTGCCAGCAGCCTGGGACAGAACTATGGCTACACCTTC. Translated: CASSLGQNYGYTF.

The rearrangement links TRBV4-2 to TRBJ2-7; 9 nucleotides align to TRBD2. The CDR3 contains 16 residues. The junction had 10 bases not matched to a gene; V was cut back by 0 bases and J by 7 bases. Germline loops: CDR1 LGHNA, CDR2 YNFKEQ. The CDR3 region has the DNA TGTGCCAGCAGCCAAGACATAGCGGGAGCTTCTACGGAGCAGTACTTC. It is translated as CASSQDIAGASTEQYF.

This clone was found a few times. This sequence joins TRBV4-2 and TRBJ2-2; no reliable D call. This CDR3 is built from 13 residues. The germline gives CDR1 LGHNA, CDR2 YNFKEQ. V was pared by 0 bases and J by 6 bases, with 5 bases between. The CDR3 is CASSQDGPGELFF. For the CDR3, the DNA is TGTGCCAGCAGCCAAGATGGGCCCGGGGAGCTGTTTTTT.

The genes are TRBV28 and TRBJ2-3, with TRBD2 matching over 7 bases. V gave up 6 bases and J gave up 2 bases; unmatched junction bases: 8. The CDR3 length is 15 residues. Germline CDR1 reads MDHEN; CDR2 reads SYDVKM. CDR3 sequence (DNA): TGTGCCAGCAGGCCACTAGCGAGGCACACAGATACGCAGTATTTT. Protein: CASRPLARHTDTQYF.

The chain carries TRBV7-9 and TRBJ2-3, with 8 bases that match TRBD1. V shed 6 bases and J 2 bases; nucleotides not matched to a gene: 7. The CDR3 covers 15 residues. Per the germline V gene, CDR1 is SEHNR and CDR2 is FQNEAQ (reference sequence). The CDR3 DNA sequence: TGTGCCAGCAGGAATACAGGGGGGTACACAGATACGCAGTATTTT. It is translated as CASRNTGGYTDTQYF.

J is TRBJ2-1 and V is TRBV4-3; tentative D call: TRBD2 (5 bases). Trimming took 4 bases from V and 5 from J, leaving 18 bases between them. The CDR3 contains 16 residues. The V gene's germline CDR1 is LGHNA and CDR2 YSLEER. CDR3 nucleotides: TGCGCCAGCAGCCGAGGAGGCGGTAGAGGCCACAATGAGCAGTTCTTC. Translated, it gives CASSRGGGRGHNEQFF.

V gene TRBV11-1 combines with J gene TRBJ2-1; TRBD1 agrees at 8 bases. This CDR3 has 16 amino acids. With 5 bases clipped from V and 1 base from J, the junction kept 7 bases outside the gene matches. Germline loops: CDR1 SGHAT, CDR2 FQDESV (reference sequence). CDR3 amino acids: CASSARGLMSYNEQFF. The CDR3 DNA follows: TGTGCCAGCAGCGCCAGGGGGCTGATGTCCTACAATGAGCAGTTCTTC.

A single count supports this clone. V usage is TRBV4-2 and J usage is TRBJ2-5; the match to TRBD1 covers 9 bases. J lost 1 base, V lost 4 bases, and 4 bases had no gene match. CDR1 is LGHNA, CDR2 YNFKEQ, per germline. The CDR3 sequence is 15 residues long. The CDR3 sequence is CASSRTGGSQETQYF. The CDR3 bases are TGTGCCAGCAGCCGTACAGGGGGCTCCCAAGAGACCCAGTACTTC.

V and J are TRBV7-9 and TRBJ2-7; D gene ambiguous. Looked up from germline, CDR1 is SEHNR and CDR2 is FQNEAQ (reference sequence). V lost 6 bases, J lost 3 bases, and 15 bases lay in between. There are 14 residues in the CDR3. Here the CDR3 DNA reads TGTGCCAGCAGTCCCTCAGGTTCCTTCTACGAGCAGTACTTC. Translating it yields CASSPSGSFYEQYF.